The 32 T cell receptor beta chains listed next were all sequenced from one sample in a study of cytomegalovirus exposure and HLA in healthy donors. Sequenced by immunoSEQ multiplex PCR; TCRdb stores in-frame clones only, minus some. The sample includes about 240,000 clones, just under 90% of them seen just once. Sequenced sample: PBMCs. The receptors shown here come from a young man in good health and CMV-seronegative.

This chain links TRBV2 with TRBJ1-5, with 9 positions matching TRBD1. CDR3 size: 15 residues. Germline values: CDR1 SNHLY, CDR2 FYNNEI. Trimming at V came to 4 bases and at J to 6 bases, leaving 7 bases not matched to a gene. The CDR3 coding sequence is TGTGCCAGCAGTGTGCAGACAGGGGGGGGTCAGCCCCAGCATTTT. Translated, it gives CASSVQTGGGQPQHF.

The chain couples TRBV19 to TRBJ1-1; a possible D gene is TRBD1 (5 bases). V was cut by 3 bases and J by 4 bases, with 9 bases left in between. The CDR3 is made up of 13 amino acids. From germline, CDR1 is LNHDA and CDR2 SQIVND (reference sequence). This CDR3 reads CASSIQQGTEAFF. The CDR3 nucleotides read TGTGCCAGTAGTATTCAGCAGGGCACTGAAGCTTTCTTT.

The V gene is TRBV27, the J gene TRBJ2-7, with 9 bases that match TRBD1. J gave up 5 bases and V 1 base, and 3 bases lay outside the gene matches. Germline V gene lookup returns CDR1 MNHEY and CDR2 SMNVEV (reference sequence). CDR3 size: 14 residues. The CDR3: CASSLWDRAHEQYF. The CDR3 DNA reads as TGTGCCAGCAGTTTATGGGACAGGGCCCACGAGCAGTACTTC.

A few counts support this clone. J is TRBJ1-2 and V is TRBV6-5, with 9 bases aligning to TRBD1. Trimming cost V 10 bases and J 4 bases; bases outside gene matches: 13. This CDR3 spans 15 amino acids. The germline CDR1 and CDR2 sequences are MNHEY and SVGAGI. CDR3 amino acids: CATSVGQGRTYGYTF. The CDR3 DNA follows: TGTGCCACCTCGGTAGGACAGGGGAGGACCTATGGCTACACCTTC.

The V and J genes are TRBV10-3 and TRBJ2-7; 7 nucleotides line up with TRBD1. Germline V gene lookup returns CDR1 ENHRY and CDR2 SYGVKD. The CDR3 is 16 amino acids. V shed 3 bases, J shed 4 bases, and the junction held 12 bases outside the gene matches. In nucleotides, the CDR3 is TGTGCCATCAGTGAAACCCGGACAGGCGGAGGTTACGAGCAGTACTTC. Its translation: CAISETRTGGGYEQYF.

The rearrangement links TRBV6-5 to TRBJ2-7; 9 bases map to TRBD1. The CDR3 runs 14 residues. V trimming: 6 bases; J trimming: 2 bases; junction bases outside the gene matches: 5. Germline loops: CDR1 MNHEY, CDR2 SVGAGI. Here the CDR3 DNA reads TGTGCCAGCAGGGGACAGGGATTTACCTACGAGCAGTACTTC. Protein product: CASRGQGFTYEQYF.

Turning to this clone: At the DNA level, this CDR3 is encoded by other sequences in the same sample as well. The chain uses TRBV27 and TRBJ2-3; D not certain. The V end was cut by 2 bases, the J end by 5 bases, with 5 bases between. Germline V lookup: CDR1 MNHEY, CDR2 SMNVEV (reference sequence). This CDR3 contains 12 residues. CDR3 nucleotides: TGTGCCAGCAGTTTAAGTAGAGATACGCAGTATTTT. Protein product: CASSLSRDTQYF.

Notes on this clone: Other DNA sequences in this specimen translate into the identical CDR3. J is TRBJ1-3 and V is TRBV11-2; D is undetermined. This CDR3 spans 14 amino acids. V shed 1 base and J shed 0 bases, with 4 bases lying between them. The germline CDR1 and CDR2 sequences are SGHAT and FQNNGV. The CDR3 protein is CASSLGSSGNTIYF. CDR3 in DNA: TGTGCCAGCAGCTTAGGCAGCTCTGGAAACACCATATATTTT.

This chain connects TRBV10-3 to TRBJ2-7, with 8 bases matching TRBD2. Germline trimming cut 11 bases from V and 3 bases from J; bases unmatched to any gene: 9. Germline V gives CDR1 ENHRY, CDR2 SYGVKD. The CDR3 loop spans 13 amino acids. CDR3 loop: CAVDSGGHYEQYF. The CDR3 DNA follows: TGTGCCGTCGACAGCGGGGGTCACTACGAGCAGTACTTC.

V gene TRBV6-5 combines with J gene TRBJ1-5; a weak D match, TRBD1 (6 bases). V was shortened by 2 bases and J by 1 base, with 9 bases between the two germline ends. The CDR3 is 15 residues long. CDR1 MNHEY and CDR2 SVGAGI come from the germline V gene. CDR3 nucleotides: TGTGCCAGCAGTTACGATGGGACAAGCAATCAGCCCCAGCATTTT. It yields the protein CASSYDGTSNQPQHF.

The gene calls are TRBV7-6 and TRBJ2-1; D is unclear. The germline V and J ends were trimmed by 4 bases and 0 bases, with 10 bases remaining between them. The germline V gene has CDR1 SGHVS and CDR2 FNYEAQ. The CDR3 covers 15 residues. The CDR3 is CASSSTMSSYNEQFF. The CDR3 coding sequence is TGTGCCAGCAGCTCAACCATGAGCTCCTACAATGAGCAGTTCTTC.

This chain joins TRBV18 and TRBJ2-7; no firm D call. Germline V gene data show CDR1 as KGHSH and CDR2 as LQKENI. Trimming cost V 3 bases and J 3 bases, with 3 bases left between them. The length of the CDR3 is 11 residues. The CDR3 region is CASSPNYEQYF. CDR3 sequence (DNA): TGTGCCAGCTCACCCAACTACGAGCAGTACTTC.

The rearrangement joins TRBV5-1 to TRBJ2-7, with D hard to call. Germline-derived CDR1 and CDR2 are SGHRS and YFSETQ. The length of the CDR3 is 13 residues. V lost 0 bases, J lost 2 bases, and 6 bases lay in between. CDR3 protein: CASSLGRAYEQYF. Here the CDR3 DNA reads TGCGCCAGCAGCTTGGGGAGAGCCTACGAGCAGTACTTC.

CDR3 region: CAISDGHRVGTGELFF. The CDR3 DNA reads as TGTGCCATCAGTGATGGGCACAGGGTGGGCACCGGGGAGCTGTTTTTT. The chain employs TRBV10-3 and TRBJ2-2, with D possibly TRBD1 on 6 matching bases. The V end lost 3 bases, the J end lost 4 bases, and 15 bases lay between the germline ends. This CDR3 is 16 amino acids long. Germline assignment: CDR1 ENHRY and CDR2 SYGVKD.

This clone was counted a single time. The rearrangement links TRBV6-1 to TRBJ2-1, with 10 bases matching TRBD1. The trim removed 1 base at V and 4 bases at J, leaving 4 bases unmatched. The V gene's germline CDR1 is MNHNS and CDR2 SASEGT. CDR3 length equals 16 residues. In nucleotides, the CDR3 is TGTGCCAGCAGTGAAGGTGTGGGACAGGGGTACAATGAGCAGTTCTTC. This gives the protein CASSEGVGQGYNEQFF.

The chain recombines TRBV4-1 with TRBJ2-2; D is undetermined. Trimming removed 1 base at V and 6 bases at J, with 9 bases between. The germline CDR1 and CDR2 sequences are MGHRA and YSYEKL. This CDR3 has 14 amino acids. In DNA, the CDR3 is TGCGCCAGCAGCCAAGGCCAAGGAGCCGGGGAGCTGTTTTTT. Protein: CASSQGQGAGELFF.

This chain links TRBV7-6 with TRBJ2-1, with 10 nucleotides matching TRBD1. J lost 7 bases, V lost 1 base, and 4 bases had no gene match. This CDR3 comprises 15 residues. Germline-derived CDR1 and CDR2 are SGHVS and FNYEAQ. The CDR3 nucleotides read TGTGCCAGCAGCTTAGGAGGACAGGGGGGGAATGAGCAGTTCTTC. It codes for CASSLGGQGGNEQFF.

The chain couples TRBV2 to TRBJ2-3, with 14 bases matching TRBD2. Germline assignment: CDR1 SNHLY and CDR2 FYNNEI. Trimming cost V 6 bases and J 6 bases; bases outside gene matches: 5. The CDR3 consists of 15 residues. CDR3 loop: CASSWTSGGSDTQYF. The CDR3 DNA reads as TGTGCCAGCAGCTGGACTAGCGGGGGGTCGGATACGCAGTATTTT.

The chain couples TRBV10-2 to TRBJ2-7; the match to TRBD1 covers 12 bases. This CDR3 spans 15 amino acids. V was clipped by 4 bases and J by 4 bases; unmatched bases: 5. The germline gives CDR1 WSHSY, CDR2 SAAADI. The CDR3: CASSVGTGGLYEQYF. In DNA, the CDR3 is TGCGCCAGCAGTGTAGGGACAGGGGGCTTGTACGAGCAGTACTTC.

Concerning this clone itself: Other DNA sequences in the same sample also yield this CDR3. This rearrangement joins TRBV5-6 to TRBJ1-6, with D unclear. From germline, CDR1 is SGHDT and CDR2 YYEEEE. This CDR3 comprises 15 residues. V was clipped by 2 bases and J by 0 bases, with 6 bases between them. The CDR3: CASSLGSSYNSPLHF. CDR3 sequence (DNA): TGTGCCAGCAGCTTAGGGAGCTCCTATAATTCACCCCTCCACTTT.

The chain has TRBV6-5 and TRBJ2-7, with 9 bases that match TRBD1. Germline V gives CDR1 MNHEY, CDR2 SVGAGI. This CDR3 contains 14 residues. After removal of 6 bases from V and 4 bases from J, the junction contained 7 bases not matched to a gene. The CDR3 reads CASRPGTGWYEQYF. CDR3 bases: TGTGCCAGCAGACCCGGGACAGGGTGGTACGAGCAGTACTTC.

V usage is TRBV25-1 and J usage is TRBJ2-3; 8 bases are shared with TRBD1. The CDR3 totals 14 residues. Trimming took 8 bases from V and 2 from J; bases not matched to a gene: 6. In germline, CDR1 is MGHDK, CDR2 SYGVNS. The CDR3 sequence: CASSQGVITDTQYF. The CDR3 DNA reads as TGTGCCAGCTCACAGGGGGTCATCACAGATACGCAGTATTTT. The variable domain in full, completed from reference TRBV25-1 and TRBJ2-3, reads EADIYQTPRYLVIGTGKKITLECSQTMGHDKMYWYQQDPGMELHLIHYSYGVNSTEKGDLSSESTVSRIRTEHFPLTLESARPSHTSQYLCASSQGVITDTQYFGPGTRLTVL.

The CDR3 DNA sequence: TGCGCCAGCAGCCAACGGGTGAAGGACACTCCAGCCGAGCTGTTTTTT. Its protein is CASSQRVKDTPAELFF. This rearrangement joins TRBV4-3 to TRBJ2-2, with a weak D call TRBD1 (5 bases). The germline V gene has CDR1 LGHNA and CDR2 YSLEER. Trimming removed 2 bases from V and 11 bases from J, with 21 bases in between. This CDR3 comprises 16 residues.

The rearrangement links TRBV6-6 to TRBJ2-7; no clear D gene. V gave up 1 base and J gave up 0 bases, with 4 bases separating them. The germline gives CDR1 MNHNY, CDR2 SVGAGI (reference sequence). This CDR3 region has 13 residues. The CDR3 loop reads CASSYLSSYEQYF. The CDR3 bases are TGTGCCAGCAGTTACTTGAGCTCCTACGAGCAGTACTTC.

The chain carries TRBV11-2 and TRBJ2-7, with 8 bases identical to TRBD2. This CDR3 is built from 15 residues. CDR1 is SGHAT and CDR2 is FQNNGV in the germline V gene. V lost 6 bases, J lost 1 base, and 8 bases stayed unmatched. CDR3 sequence (DNA): TGTGCCAGCAGTCCTACGGGAGGGGAGTCCTACGAGCAGTACTTC. It translates to CASSPTGGESYEQYF.

The J gene is TRBJ2-3, the V gene TRBV15; TRBD2 might be the D (6 bases). The germline V gene encodes CDR1 LNHNV and CDR2 YYDKDF (reference sequence). V was pared by 11 bases and J by 3 bases, with 12 bases between. The CDR3 loop spans 12 amino acids. The CDR3 spells CASRGITDTQYF. The CDR3 DNA reads TGTGCCTCACGCGGGATAACAGATACGCAGTATTTT.

This sequence joins TRBV4-1 and TRBJ2-3; 9 nucleotides line up with TRBD2. This CDR3 has 16 residues. Germline CDR1 is MGHRA and CDR2 is YSYEKL. V was clipped by 1 base and J by 4 bases; unmatched bases: 6. CDR3 residues: CASSQAVASGADTQYF. DNA of the CDR3: TGCGCCAGCAGCCAAGCCGTTGCTAGCGGGGCAGATACGCAGTATTTT.

This clone showed up just once. The rearrangement links TRBV5-1 to TRBJ2-1; possible D gene TRBD2, 5 bases. Germline V gene data show CDR1 as SGHRS and CDR2 as YFSETQ. The CDR3 runs 14 residues. V was shortened by 6 bases and J by 0 bases, with 10 bases between the two germline ends. As DNA, the CDR3 is TGCGCCAGCAAAAGGGAGAGCTCCTACAATGAGCAGTTCTTC. As protein: CASKRESSYNEQFF.

The chain employs TRBV5-1 and TRBJ2-2, with D possibly matching TRBD1 (6 bases). The CDR3 is 12 amino acids. Trimming shortened V by 7 bases and J by 9 bases, and 13 bases separated the two germline ends. Germline values: CDR1 SGHRS, CDR2 YFSETQ. CDR3 sequence: CASGQGTRELFF. DNA for the CDR3: TGCGCCAGCGGTCAGGGGACCCGGGAGCTGTTTTTT.

In DNA, the CDR3 is TGCGCCAGCAGACTTAACCGGGTCGGATACAATGAGCAGTTCTTC. Encoded protein: CASRLNRVGYNEQFF. The genes are TRBV5-1 and TRBJ2-1; no firm D call. This CDR3 contains 15 residues. Germline V lookup: CDR1 SGHRS, CDR2 YFSETQ. Trimming removed 5 bases from V and 4 bases from J, with 16 bases in between.

The rearrangement joins TRBV11-2 to TRBJ1-5; D is ambiguous. The CDR3 spans 13 residues. Germline CDR1 SGHAT, CDR2 FQNNGV. V was shortened by 2 bases and J by 5 bases, with 7 bases between the two germline ends. DNA of the CDR3: TGTGCCAGCAGCTTATCCCCGGATCAGCCCCAGCATTTT. Translated, it gives CASSLSPDQPQHF. The full variable domain, in which reference TRBV11-2 and TRBJ1-5 provide the parts outside the CDR3, is EAGVAQSPRYKIIEKRQSVAFWCNPISGHATLYWYQQILGQGPKLLIQFQNNGVVDDSQLPKDRFSAERLKGVDSTLKIQPAKLEDSAVYLCASSLSPDQPQHFGDGTRLSIL.

The sample holds a few counts of this clone. This chain connects TRBV2 to TRBJ1-5, with a possible D match to TRBD1 (6 bases). There are 14 residues in the CDR3. Germline V lookup: CDR1 SNHLY, CDR2 FYNNEI. Trimming left V 5 bases short and J 4 bases short, with 12 bases between. The CDR3 spells CASSPQGKNQPQHF. CDR3 bases: TGTGCCAGCAGTCCTCAGGGGAAAAATCAGCCCCAGCATTTT.